The 26 T cell receptor beta chains reported below all come from one sample, sequenced in a study of cytomegalovirus exposure and HLA in healthy donors. The PCR used 60 Vbeta and 13 Jbeta primers. The table came from immunoSEQ multiplex PCR; TCRdb's copy has only in-frame clones and leaves some out. Of 90,000 to 120,000 clones listed, around 77% are singletons. Sequences were obtained from PBMCs. The origin of the receptors is a man aged 18 to 29 in good health and CMV-seronegative.

Written as DNA, the CDR3 is TGTGCCAGCAGCTTCCGCCGACAGCAGTCTGGAAACACCATATATTTT. Its protein is CASSFRRQQSGNTIYF. This chain uses TRBV5-6 with TRBJ1-3, with D possibly being TRBD1 (5 bases). The CDR3 loop spans 16 amino acids. The V end lost 2 bases, the J end lost 1 base, and 13 bases lay between the germline ends. The V gene's germline CDR1 is SGHDT and CDR2 YYEEEE.

The chain joins TRBV2 to TRBJ1-2; the match to TRBD1 covers 7 bases. V shed 2 bases and J 4 bases; nucleotides not matched to a gene: 10. CDR3 length equals 16 residues. The germline V gene has CDR1 SNHLY and CDR2 FYNNEI. The chain's CDR3 is CASSEWRGQPGYGYTF. The CDR3 DNA sequence: TGTGCCAGCAGTGAATGGAGGGGGCAACCTGGCTATGGCTACACCTTC.

V is TRBV27 and J is TRBJ1-2; a weak D match, TRBD1 (6 bases). V was clipped by 4 bases and J by 4 bases, with 10 bases between them. The CDR3 runs to 13 residues. The germline V gene has CDR1 MNHEY and CDR2 SMNVEV (reference sequence). The CDR3 DNA sequence: TGTGCCAGCAGTTCGGGGGGCGTCTATGGCTACACCTTC. This encodes CASSSGGVYGYTF.

This clone was observed once. The chain uses TRBV28 and TRBJ1-2, with D possibly matching TRBD1 (6 bases). Germline V gives CDR1 MDHEN, CDR2 SYDVKM. Deletions cut 5 bases from V and 4 bases from J, with 17 bases between. There are 15 residues in the CDR3. The CDR3 nucleotides are TGTGCCAGCAGTCTCCGGGGGGCGCCTATCTATGGCTACACCTTC. Protein: CASSLRGAPIYGYTF.

V is TRBV5-4 and J is TRBJ2-3, with TRBD2 matching over 8 bases. The CDR3 sequence is 15 residues long. With 4 bases clipped from V and 9 bases from J, the junction kept 13 bases outside the gene matches. Germline V gene sequence: CDR1 SGHNT, CDR2 YYREEE (reference sequence). The CDR3 protein is CASSPPAGGGGTQYF. DNA of the CDR3: TGTGCCAGCAGCCCCCCGGCGGGGGGTGGGGGCACGCAGTATTTT. Using reference TRBV5-4 and TRBJ2-3 for the parts outside the CDR3, the full variable domain is ETGVTQSPTHLIKTRGQQVTLRCSSQSGHNTVSWYQQALGQGPQFIFQYYREEENGRGNFPPRFSGLQFPNYSSELNVNALELDDSALYLCASSPPAGGGGTQYFGPGTRLTVL.

The chain joins TRBV15 to TRBJ1-2, with TRBD1 as a possible D gene (6 bases). Between the trimmed V and J ends, which lost 6 bases and 2 bases, there was a span of 16 bases. Germline-derived CDR1 and CDR2 are LNHNV and YYDKDF (reference sequence). This CDR3 region has 15 residues. Here the CDR3 DNA reads TGTGCCACCAGTGTCGGCAGGGGTTTGAACTATGGCTACACCTTC. It specifies CATSVGRGLNYGYTF.

This clone was seen repeatedly, ten times or more. The genes are TRBV19 and TRBJ1-1; D is unclear. The germline gives CDR1 LNHDA, CDR2 SQIVND (reference sequence). This CDR3 region has 17 residues. V shed 1 base and J shed 1 base, with 16 bases lying between them. The CDR3 bases are TGTGCCAGTAGTATAGGGGCGGGCGCAGCATCGAACACTGAAGCTTTCTTT. It is translated as CASSIGAGAASNTEAFF.

The V gene is TRBV6-6, the J gene TRBJ2-2; 7 bases align to TRBD2. The trim removed 6 bases at V and 5 bases at J, leaving 9 bases unmatched. The CDR3 loop spans 15 amino acids. Germline V gene data show CDR1 as MNHNY and CDR2 as SVGAGI (reference sequence). CDR3: CASSETYGGTGELFF. The CDR3 DNA sequence: TGTGCCAGCAGCGAAACTTACGGGGGGACCGGGGAGCTGTTTTTT.

The chain has TRBV4-3 and TRBJ2-3; 8 nucleotides line up with TRBD2. Germline-derived CDR1 and CDR2 are LGHNA and YSLEER. This CDR3 comprises 17 residues. The ends lost 0 bases at V and 4 bases at J; junction bases unmatched: 9. The CDR3 region is CASSQDSDGGGSDTQYF. The DNA of the CDR3 is TGCGCCAGCAGCCAAGATAGTGACGGGGGGGGCTCAGATACGCAGTATTTT.

The chain has TRBV7-3 and TRBJ1-2; 7 bases match TRBD1. Germline V lookup: CDR1 SGHTA, CDR2 FQGTGA. This CDR3 is 13 amino acids long. V trimming: 5 bases; J trimming: 8 bases; junction bases outside the gene matches: 8. The CDR3: CASSTGDLGGYTF. The CDR3 DNA reads as TGTGCCAGCAGCACAGGGGATCTGGGCGGCTACACCTTC. Full variable domain (rest looked up from reference TRBV7-3 and TRBJ1-2): GAGVSQTPSNKVTEKGKYVELRCDPISGHTALYWYRQSLGQGPEFLIYFQGTGAADDSGLPNDRFFAVRPEGSVSTLKIQRTERGDSAVYLCASSTGDLGGYTFGSGTRLTVV.

The V and J genes are TRBV2 and TRBJ2-2; maybe TRBD1 (6 bases). Germline assignment: CDR1 SNHLY and CDR2 FYNNEI. The CDR3 runs 15 residues. V was trimmed by 3 bases and J by 5 bases, leaving 13 bases between them. The CDR3 protein is CASSEGATSTGELFF. DNA for the CDR3: TGTGCCAGCAGTGAGGGGGCAACATCTACCGGGGAGCTGTTTTTT.

The chain carries TRBV5-1 and TRBJ1-6; D perhaps matches TRBD1 (6 bases). The ends were cut back, 0 bases at V and 2 bases at J, with 9 bases in the middle. The CDR3 sequence is 16 residues long. Germline V CDR1 and CDR2: SGHRS, YFSETQ. The CDR3 region has the DNA TGCGCCAGCAGCTTGGTTCAGGGGCCCTATAATTCACCCCTCCACTTT. Amino acid sequence: CASSLVQGPYNSPLHF.

Here the CDR3 reads CASSWTGAGNTIYF. For the CDR3, the DNA is TGTGCCAGCAGCTGGACAGGGGCTGGAAACACCATATATTTT. This chain links TRBV5-4 with TRBJ1-3; 9 bases are a match to TRBD1. From germline, CDR1 is SGHNT and CDR2 YYREEE (reference sequence). V lost 3 bases and J lost 2; bases outside the gene matches: 0. The length of the CDR3 is 14 residues. Looking up the rest from reference TRBV5-4 and TRBJ1-3 gives the full variable domain: ETGVTQSPTHLIKTRGQQVTLRCSSQSGHNTVSWYQQALGQGPQFIFQYYREEENGRGNFPPRFSGLQFPNYSSELNVNALELDDSALYLCASSWTGAGNTIYFGEGSWLTVV.

The chain is built from TRBV7-9 and TRBJ2-5, with D tentatively TRBD2 (5 bases). The CDR3 is 17 amino acids. V gave up 4 bases and J gave up 5 bases, with 23 bases separating them. Germline CDR1 reads SEHNR; CDR2 reads FQNEAQ (reference sequence). The CDR3 DNA reads TGTGCCAGCAGCTCAATCCTCGGCCGCGACTACCTTGAGACCCAGTACTTC. This encodes CASSSILGRDYLETQYF.

The chain links TRBV27 to TRBJ2-5, with D possibly matching TRBD1 (6 bases). The CDR3 is made up of 14 amino acids. Trimming pared 6 bases from V and 1 base from J, leaving 12 bases between. Germline V gene data show CDR1 as MNHEY and CDR2 as SMNVEV (reference sequence). DNA of the CDR3: TGTGCCAGCAGCCCCCTGGGGGCCCAAGAGACCCAGTACTTC. Translated: CASSPLGAQETQYF.

The chain joins TRBV11-3 to TRBJ2-2; D unclear. Trimming stripped 1 base from V and 4 bases from J, with 13 bases between. CDR1 and CDR2 (germline): SGHNT, YENEEA. The CDR3 runs 16 residues. CDR3 DNA: TGTGCCAGCAGCTTAGCGGCAGGATTATCCACCGGGGAGCTGTTTTTT. Protein product: CASSLAAGLSTGELFF.

This clone was seen just once. The CDR3 DNA follows: TGTGCCAGCAGCTCCGGAGGGGATACGCAGTATTTT. Translated: CASSSGGDTQYF. This rearrangement joins TRBV7-8 to TRBJ2-3; D perhaps matches TRBD2 (6 bases). V lost 4 bases and J lost 6, with 8 bases in between. The CDR3 consists of 12 residues. From germline, CDR1 is SGHVS and CDR2 FQNEAQ.

The genes are TRBV19 and TRBJ2-7; 11 bases match TRBD2. Germline assignment: CDR1 LNHDA and CDR2 SQIVND (reference sequence). The V and J ends lost 6 bases and 2 bases, in that order; junction bases with no gene match: 9. This CDR3 comprises 16 residues. The CDR3 DNA reads TGTGCCAGTAGGCTCACCCTAGCGGGGGGCACCTACGAGCAGTACTTC. Amino acids: CASRLTLAGGTYEQYF. Supplemented by reference TRBV19 and TRBJ2-7, the full variable domain reads DGGITQSPKYLFRKEGQNVTLSCEQNLNHDAMYWYRQDPGQGLRLIYYSQIVNDFQKGDIAEGYSVSREKKESFPLTVTSAQKNPTAFYLCASRLTLAGGTYEQYFGPGTRLTVT.

To note about this clone: This specimen includes other DNA sequences encoding the same CDR3. The rearrangement joins TRBV7-6 to TRBJ2-5; maybe TRBD2 (6 bases). The V gene's germline CDR1 is SGHVS and CDR2 FNYEAQ. Trimming left V 0 bases short and J 1 base short, with 6 bases between. The CDR3 contains 14 residues. The CDR3 sequence: CASSLAGGQETQYF. Written as DNA, the CDR3 is TGTGCCAGCAGCTTAGCGGGGGGCCAAGAGACCCAGTACTTC.

The J gene is TRBJ2-3, the V gene TRBV2, with a tentative D call TRBD1 (7 bases). The germline V gene encodes CDR1 SNHLY and CDR2 FYNNEI. Trimming cost V 6 bases and J 1 base, with 17 bases left between them. The CDR3 spans 16 residues. The CDR3 reads CASSHGAGQRTDTQYF. The CDR3 DNA reads TGTGCCAGCAGCCATGGGGCGGGACAGCGCACAGATACGCAGTATTTT.

This clone was seen a few times. V usage is TRBV5-1 and J usage is TRBJ2-7; 10 bases agree with TRBD1. The germline gives CDR1 SGHRS, CDR2 YFSETQ. The CDR3 covers 18 residues. V was pared by 1 base and J by 5 bases, with 15 bases of the junction left unmatched. The DNA of the CDR3 is TGCGCCAGCAGCTTGCGTTACCGGGACAGGGGTGGGTTCGACGAGCAGTACTTC. Translating gives CASSLRYRDRGGFDEQYF.

The rearrangement links TRBV4-3 to TRBJ2-2; a possible D gene is TRBD2 (5 bases). Trimming pared 4 bases from V and 7 bases from J, leaving 19 bases between. The CDR3 runs 16 residues. CDR1 and CDR2 from the germline V gene are LGHNA and YSLEER. As DNA, the CDR3 is TGCGCCAGCAGCCCCTCTCCGGGCCCCGGAGGCGGGGAGCTGTTTTTT. It is translated as CASSPSPGPGGGELFF.

The chain employs TRBV4-2 and TRBJ2-7, with TRBD2 identical over 7 bases. Germline V gives CDR1 LGHNA, CDR2 YNFKEQ. With 2 bases clipped from V and 3 bases from J, the junction kept 7 bases outside the gene matches. This CDR3 spans 15 amino acids. In DNA, the CDR3 is TGTGCCAGCAGCCAACACCGGGAGGCATTCTACGAGCAGTACTTC. It specifies CASSQHREAFYEQYF.

This chain connects TRBV2 to TRBJ1-4, with 9 bases fitting TRBD1. This CDR3 has 15 amino acids. V gave up 1 base and J gave up 7 bases; unmatched junction bases: 4. Germline-derived CDR1 and CDR2 are SNHLY and FYNNEI. The chain's CDR3 is CASSEGTGVGEKLFF. CDR3 bases: TGTGCCAGCAGTGAAGGGACAGGGGTTGGTGAAAAACTGTTTTTT.

The chain has TRBV11-3 and TRBJ2-7; possible D gene TRBD2, 6 bases. Trimming removed 4 bases from V and 9 bases from J, with 19 bases in between. From germline, CDR1 is SGHNT and CDR2 YENEEA. CDR3 size: 14 residues. This chain's CDR3 is CASSSPGGASVQYF. For the CDR3, the DNA is TGTGCCAGCAGCTCCCCCGGGGGTGCATCGGTGCAGTACTTC.

This chain connects TRBV7-6 to TRBJ2-7, with D unclear. CDR3 length equals 13 residues. The V gene's germline CDR1 is SGHVS and CDR2 FNYEAQ. Trimming shortened V by 1 base and J by 3 bases, and 7 bases separated the two germline ends. DNA of the CDR3: TGTGCCAGCAGCTTAGGCGAGAGCTACGAGCAGTACTTC. The encoded protein is CASSLGESYEQYF.